What follows is one T cell receptor (beta chain) and its context. Its antigen is unknown. A read error is likely, as this CDR3 ends without the conserved phenylalanine or tryptophan. A constant-region primer served to make TCR beta cDNA from about 490 ng total RNA. Amplification in three nested multiplex PCR rounds with slightly modified ARM-PCR gave rise to TCR beta libraries. Each of the first two PCR rounds ran roughly 9 cycles with TRBV1-TRBV30 forward and C-beta reverse primers. Each CDR3 protein gets one entry after TCRdb re-called the multiplex PCR reads with MiXCR. This table has about 100,000 distinct CDR3 sequences, about three quarters appearing once. Germline assignment: CDR1 MNHEY and CDR2 SVGEGT. This CDR3 has 16 residues. Between the trimmed V and J ends, which lost 6 bases and 1 base, there was a span of 19 bases. Between roughly 18 and 30 mg of unsorted bulk tissue served as the source from which RNA and DNA were co-extracted.

This sample was included in a study of tumor-infiltrating lymphocytes in primary liver carcinoma. Study-wide results and limits: Only about 7-24% of top clones appeared in all five tumor regions.

The chain employs TRBV6-2 or TRBV6-3 and TRBJ2-7; tentative D call: TRBD2 (5 bases). Sequencing was performed on liver tumor tissue from sampling region 5. Stated subset: tumor region T5, tumor centre. The sequence was obtained from a woman aged 55-75 years with primary liver carcinoma and hepatitis B virus infection. CDR3 protein: CASSFILGKWSYEQYL. As DNA, the CDR3 is TGTGCCAGCAGCTTCATACTAGGGAAGTGGTCCTACGAGCAGTACCTC.